These T cell receptor beta chains were read from a single sample in a study of T cell repertoires in cytomegalovirus infection. TCRdb processed the reads anew with MiXCR; each CDR3 protein has one entry. The data hold fewer than 900,000 distinct CDR3 sequences, with 25% to 35% observed a single time. These receptors have no known antigen. The starting material was cultured CD8+ T cells from PBMCs, obtained from culture after CMV antigen stimulation. These receptors were collected from a human donor in good health (CMV status not recorded). Some clones in this sample may be carry-over from other donors' samples. The CDR3 runs from the conserved cysteine through the conserved F or W. A D gene is named only where the DNA matches it firmly. Rows may omit the clone size; those that give it use once, few, many or a size class.

abundance	v_gene	d_gene	j_gene	CDR3nt	CDR3aa
-	TRBV2	-	TRBJ2-2	TGTGCCAGCAGTGTCCGGGGGCTTCGTACCGGGGAGCTGTTTTTT	CASSVRGLRTGELFF
-	TRBV5-4	TRBD1	TRBJ1-2	TGTGCCAGCAGCCCGCCGGGACAGGGGACATTCTATGGCTACACCTTC	CASSPPGQGTFYGYTF
few	TRBV6-1	-	TRBJ1-1	TGTGCCAGCAGTGCTTGGCTTAAAAGAGGGGACACTGAAGCTTTCTTT	CASSAWLKRGDTEAFF
many	TRBV7-2	-	TRBJ1-2	TGTGCCAGCAGCTTACCGGGGGCGTACTATGGCTACACCTTC	CASSLPGAYYGYTF
-	TRBV11-2	TRBD2	TRBJ2-3	TGTGCCAGCAGCTCAGGCGGGCGGGGGGACGTCCACGGGGGGGGCACAGATACGCAGTATTTT	CASSSGGRGDVHGGGTDTQYF
few	TRBV6-2/TRBV6-3	TRBD1	TRBJ2-2	TGTGCCAGCAGTTACCTAGACAGGGCGAACACCGGGGAGCTGTTTTTT	CASSYLDRANTGELFF
few	TRBV10-3	-	TRBJ1-1	TGTGCCATCCTATGGGGAGGTAGAGCTTTCTTT	CAILWGGRAFF
-	TRBV7-9	TRBD1	TRBJ2-7	TGTGCCAGCATCCCACGCCCGGGACAGGGGCAATACTACGAGCAGTACTTC	CASIPRPGQGQYYEQYF
-	TRBV20-1	TRBD1	TRBJ1-6	TGCAGTGCCGGGGGAGGGGGCAGTAATTCACCCCTCCACTTT	CSAGGGGSNSPLHF
-	TRBV5-3	-	TRBJ2-2	TGTGCCAGCAGCTTCCGGGGCCCGGGGACCACCGGGGAGCTGTTTTTT	CASSFRGPGTTGELFF
-	TRBV6-6	-	TRBJ1-5	TGTGCCAGCAAGGGAGGGAGTAGCAATCAGCCCCAGCATTTT	CASKGGSSNQPQHF
few	TRBV4-1	TRBD1	TRBJ2-5	TGCGCCAGCAGCCAAGAAGTCCCGACAGGGACACAAGAGACCCAGTACTTC	CASSQEVPTGTQETQYF
-	TRBV11-2	-	TRBJ1-1	TGTGCCAGCAGTTACCTACGGGGGGCGAACACTGAAGCTTTCTTT	CASSYLRGANTEAFF
few	TRBV24-1	TRBD1	TRBJ2-2	TGTGCCACCAGTGATTCCCGGGACAGTTACACCGGGGAGCTGTTTTTT	CATSDSRDSYTGELFF
many	TRBV4-1	-	TRBJ2-1	TGCGCCAGCAGCCAAGGGGGTGAAACACCGTCATACAATGAGCAGTTCTTC	CASSQGGETPSYNEQFF
few	TRBV7-6	-	TRBJ2-7	TGTGCCAGCAGCTCCTTCCGGGACGGACCCTACGAGCAGTACTTC	CASSSFRDGPYEQYF
few	TRBV6-1	-	TRBJ2-5	TGTGCCAGCAGTGAAGCTAGCGACCAAGAGACCCAGTACTTC	CASSEASDQETQYF
-	TRBV19	-	TRBJ2-7	TGTGCCAGTAGTTCCGGAGTGGGACCCTACGAGCAGTACTTC	CASSSGVGPYEQYF
-	TRBV19	-	TRBJ2-5	TGTGCCAGTAGTGGACCTAGTGTGGAGACCCAGTACTTC	CASSGPSVETQYF
-	TRBV6-6	-	TRBJ2-1	TGTGCCGGACTGGGGGACGGCTCCTACAATGAGCAGTTCTTC	CAGLGDGSYNEQFF
-	TRBV11-2	TRBD2	TRBJ2-4	TGTGCCAGCAGCTCCAGAAGCGGGGGGGCCTGGAACATTCAGTACTTC	CASSSRSGGAWNIQYF
few	TRBV20-1	-	TRBJ1-2	TGCAGTGCTAGAGCCCCAGCGGACATCTCCCTTTACACCTTC	CSARAPADISLYTF
-	TRBV6-2/TRBV6-3	TRBD1	TRBJ1-6	TGTGCCAGCAGTTACTCGGACAGGCCGGATAATTCACCCCTCCACTTT	CASSYSDRPDNSPLHF
-	TRBV15	TRBD2	TRBJ2-1	TGTGCTACCGGACTAGCGGATTACAATGAGCAGTTCTTC	CATGLADYNEQFF
few	TRBV6-6	-	TRBJ2-7	TGTGCCAGCAGTTACTTACCCAGGGGAGGCCACGAGCAGTACTTC	CASSYLPRGGHEQYF
-	TRBV12-3/TRBV12-4	TRBD1	TRBJ2-5	TGTGCCAGCAGTGCGGACAGGGGTGAGACCCAGTACTTC	CASSADRGETQYF
few	TRBV2	TRBD1	TRBJ2-7	TGTGCCAGCAGTGAGATGGGACAGGGGTATTACGAGCAGTACTTC	CASSEMGQGYYEQYF
-	TRBV7-4	-	TRBJ1-4	TGTGCCAGCGGCTTAGGCCCTGGACAACCTTGGTCTGGGACTAATGAAAAACTGTTTTTT	CASGLGPGQPWSGTNEKLFF
-	TRBV14	-	TRBJ2-6	TGTGCCAGCAGCCTCCTTGGGCCAACTTCTGGGGCCAACGTCCTGACTTTC	CASSLLGPTSGANVLTF